This entry concerns a single T cell receptor beta chain. This specimen belongs to a study of Tregs in tolerant kidney transplant recipients. Overall study: The nonmyeloablative bone marrow transplants came from related graft donors, with transient mixed chimerism.

CDR1 is MDHEN and CDR2 is SYDVKM in the germline V gene. Trimming removed 4 bases at V and 2 bases at J, with 5 bases between. The CDR3 loop spans 12 amino acids. Before regulatory T cell sorting, thawed PBMCs rested overnight at 37°C in 200 IU/ml IL-2. TCRdb keeps only in-frame clones here, not all; method: immunoSEQ multiplex PCR. In the table there are tens of thousands of clones, 75% to 90% of which are singletons. The receptor was derived from a human donor who received a combined kidney and bone marrow transplant. The chain links TRBV28 to TRBJ1-1; D is ambiguous. The input for sequencing was Tregs from blood, taken before the transplant. The CDR3 sequence is CASSYTNTEAFF. The CDR3, as DNA: TGTGCCAGCAGTTACACCAACACTGAAGCTTTCTTT.